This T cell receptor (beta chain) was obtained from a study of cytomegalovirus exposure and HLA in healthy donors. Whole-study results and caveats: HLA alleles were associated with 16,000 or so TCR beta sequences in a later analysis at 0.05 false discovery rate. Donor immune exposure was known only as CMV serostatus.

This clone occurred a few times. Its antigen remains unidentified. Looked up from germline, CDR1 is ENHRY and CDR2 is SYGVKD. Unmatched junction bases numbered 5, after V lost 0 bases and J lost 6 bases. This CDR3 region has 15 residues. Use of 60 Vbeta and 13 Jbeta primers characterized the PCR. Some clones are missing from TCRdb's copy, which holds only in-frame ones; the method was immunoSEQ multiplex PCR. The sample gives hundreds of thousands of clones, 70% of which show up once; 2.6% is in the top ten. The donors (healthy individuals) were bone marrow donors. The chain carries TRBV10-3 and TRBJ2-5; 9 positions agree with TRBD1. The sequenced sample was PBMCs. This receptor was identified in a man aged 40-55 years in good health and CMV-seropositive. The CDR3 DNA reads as TGTGCCATCAGTGAGTCGAGGGACAGGGTTCAGACCCAGTACTTC. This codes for CAISESRDRVQTQYF.